This TCR beta chain was sequenced for a study of cytomegalovirus exposure and HLA in healthy donors. Study-wide context: From donors who were HLA-typed, an early data release held 80 million or so unique TCRs. Overall study findings and caveats: In a later analysis, TCR association rates varied by HLA locus: DRB1 most, HLA-C fewest.

A word on this clone: Its matching antigen is unknown.

Vbeta (60) and Jbeta (13) primers were used in the PCR. Clones were sequenced by immunoSEQ multiplex PCR, and TCRdb holds only the in-frame ones, with some missing. The sample includes about 73,000 clones, roughly 82% seen only once; the top ten take 9.5% to 15%. J gave up 2 bases and V 5 bases, and 8 bases lay outside the gene matches. The CDR3 runs to 16 residues. The V gene's germline CDR1 is SGHRS and CDR2 YFSETQ. This TCR came from a man aged 65 to 85 in good health and CMV-seronegative. The V gene is TRBV5-1, the J gene TRBJ2-1, with 9 nucleotides matching TRBD2. The sequenced sample consisted of PBMCs. In nucleotides, the CDR3 is TGCGCCAGCAGAGAGGCTAGCGGGAACCCCTACAATGAGCAGTTCTTC. Its protein is CASREASGNPYNEQFF.